This entry lists 16 T cell receptor beta chains sequenced from one sample in a study of blood T cells in healthy people across ages. It was with a sample-barcoded 5' primer and a J-beta primer mix that a second PCR of roughly 6 to 12 cycles was run. TCRdb itself ran the 5' RACE reads through MiXCR, one entry per CDR3 protein. This table holds around 1,900,000 distinct CDR3 sequences, about two fifths found once. Source material: blood. The receptors here all came from a human donor in good health.

This rearrangement joins TRBV24-1 to TRBJ2-1; no firm D call. The CDR3 length is 14 residues. The germline V and J ends were trimmed by 0 bases and 4 bases, with 6 bases remaining between them. Germline loops: CDR1 KGHDR, CDR2 SFDVKD. The CDR3 sequence is CATSDLFPYNEQFF. The CDR3 DNA reads as TGTGCCACCAGTGATTTGTTTCCTTACAATGAGCAGTTCTTC.

This clonotype was observed once. The DNA for the CDR3 is TGCAGTGCTAGAGACTCGGACAGGGGGTTCTACGAGCAGTACTTC. Residues: CSARDSDRGFYEQYF. The chain couples TRBV20-1 to TRBJ2-7; 10 positions match TRBD1. The trim removed 0 bases at V and 3 bases at J, leaving 5 bases unmatched. This CDR3 region has 15 residues. Germline lookup yields CDR1 DFQATT and CDR2 SNEGSKA (reference sequence).

This clonotype was detected a few times. J is TRBJ2-7 and V is TRBV12-3 or TRBV12-4, with 7 positions matching TRBD1. This CDR3 comprises 14 residues. J was trimmed by 1 base and V by 7 bases; bases with no gene match: 7. CDR3 protein: CASTLGTVSYEQYF. DNA for the CDR3: TGTGCCAGCACCTTGGGGACAGTTTCCTACGAGCAGTACTTC.

This sequence joins TRBV29-1 and TRBJ2-3; 8 bases map to TRBD1. The V gene end was trimmed by 1 base and the J gene end by 1 base; junction bases not matched to a gene: 4. This CDR3 comprises 15 residues. Germline V gives CDR1 SQVTM, CDR2 ANQGSEA. CDR3 nucleotide sequence: TGCAGCGTTGAAGCCAGGGGGCGCGGCACAGATACGCAGTATTTT. This encodes CSVEARGRGTDTQYF.

This clonotype was detected a few times. V is TRBV6-1 and J is TRBJ1-5; D gene uncertain. CDR3 length: 17 amino acids. The ends were cut back, 5 bases at V and 0 bases at J, with 17 bases in the middle. The germline V gene has CDR1 MNHNS and CDR2 SASEGT. The DNA of the CDR3 is TGTGCCAGCAGTCGATGGGCCGATCAATATAGCAATCAGCCCCAGCATTTT. This translates into CASSRWADQYSNQPQHF.

The table lists this clonotype with a few counts. CDR3 nucleotide sequence: TGTGCCAGCAGCGGGCGAACTGGGGCCAACGTCCTGACTTTC. Translation gives CASSGRTGANVLTF. The J gene is TRBJ2-6, the V gene TRBV9, with D unclear. CDR3 length: 14 residues. V lost 3 bases to trimming and J lost 2 bases, with 6 bases between them. Germline-derived CDR1 and CDR2 are SGDLS and YYNGEE.

This clonotype has a count of ten or more. V gene TRBV11-1 combines with J gene TRBJ2-4, with 7 bases lining up with TRBD1. TRBJ2-7 matches the DNA end more closely, so the J call is doubtful. The CDR3 consists of 14 residues. CDR1 and CDR2 (germline): SGHAT, FQDESV (reference sequence). This CDR3 is CASSSRDRNYEQYF. CDR3 nucleotides: TGTGCCAGCAGCTCCCGGGACAGAAACTACGAGCAGTACTTC.

The chain recombines TRBV20-1 with TRBJ2-1, with TRBD2 identical over 16 bases. This CDR3 is built from 17 residues. The trim removed 5 bases at V and 8 bases at J, leaving 12 bases unmatched. In germline, CDR1 is DFQATT, CDR2 SNEGSKA (reference sequence). DNA of the CDR3: TGCAGTGCTTCCGGGACTAGCGGGGGGGCCCTTTTGGATGAGCAGTTCTTC. Its translation: CSASGTSGGALLDEQFF.

In its sample, this clonotype was seen many times. The chain employs TRBV7-9 and TRBJ1-6, with 8 bases aligning to TRBD1. CDR3 length: 14 residues. CDR1 SEHNR and CDR2 FQNEAQ come from the germline V gene (reference sequence). With 3 bases clipped from V and 10 bases from J, the junction kept 5 bases outside the gene matches. The chain's CDR3 is CASSFGQGGSPLHF. The DNA for the CDR3 is TGTGCCAGCAGCTTCGGACAGGGAGGATCACCCCTCCACTTT.

To note about this clonotype: A much bigger clone sits one base away, suggesting this may be a read error. This chain uses TRBV6-1 with TRBJ2-1; 9 nucleotides align to TRBD2. V was clipped by 5 bases and J by 6 bases; unmatched bases: 8. Looked up from germline, CDR1 is MNHNS and CDR2 is SASEGT. This CDR3 contains 15 residues. CDR3 sequence: CASSKGDSGGNEQFF. In nucleotides, the CDR3 is TGTGCCAGCAGTAAAGGGGATAGCGGGGGCAATGAGCAGTTCTTC.

V is TRBV4-2 and J is TRBJ2-1; 10 bases are a match to TRBD2. V trimming: 0 bases; J trimming: 9 bases; junction bases outside the gene matches: 11. The CDR3 totals 17 residues. Germline CDR1 is LGHNA and CDR2 is YNFKEQ. The CDR3 DNA reads as TGTGCCAGCAGCCAAGAAGGTAGCAGCGGGGGGGCAGGTGAGCAGTTCTTC. Its protein is CASSQEGSSGGAGEQFF.

The chain is built from TRBV4-2 and TRBJ2-1; 14 bases agree with TRBD2. V lost 2 bases, J lost 11 bases, and 11 bases stayed unmatched. This CDR3 is built from 17 residues. Germline V gene sequence: CDR1 LGHNA, CDR2 YNFKEQ. For the CDR3, the DNA is TGTGCCAGCAGCCAACCGATCGGGACTAGCGGGGGAACCCAGCAGTTCTTC. It yields the protein CASSQPIGTSGGTQQFF.

The chain recombines TRBV9 with TRBJ2-5, with TRBD2 identical over 11 bases. The CDR3 is 18 residues long. Germline lookup yields CDR1 SGDLS and CDR2 YYNGEE. V shed 0 bases and J 6 bases; nucleotides not matched to a gene: 13. The CDR3 DNA reads as TGTGCCAGCAGCGTAGCTCCCGGGACTAGCGGTGGTATTAAGACCCAGTACTTC. Amino acids: CASSVAPGTSGGIKTQYF.

This chain uses TRBV9 with TRBJ1-1; the D gene is possibly TRBD1 (6 bases). Germline-derived CDR1 and CDR2 are SGDLS and YYNGEE. Between the trimmed V and J ends, which lost 0 bases and 0 bases, there was a span of 9 bases. CDR3 length equals 15 residues. CDR3 nucleotides: TGTGCCAGCAGCGTAGACAACAGGGTGAACACTGAAGCTTTCTTT. Protein sequence: CASSVDNRVNTEAFF.

For this clonotype: An end of the junction differs from the germline gene, which may be a read error. The chain has TRBV12-3 or TRBV12-4 and TRBJ2-3; the D is unclear. The length of the CDR3 is 18 residues. The CDR3 region is CASSLLAAHIGSGGTQYF. For the CDR3, the DNA is TGTGCTAGCAGTTTATTGGCAGCGCACATCGGATCTGGTGGTACGCAGTATTTT.

Concerning this clonotype: At one of its ends the junction is not consistent with the germline gene, which may arise from a read error. The chain carries TRBV20-1 and TRBJ1-4; no clear D gene. In germline, CDR1 is DFQATT, CDR2 SNEGSKA (reference sequence). There are 10 residues in the CDR3. The CDR3 loop is CGASREKLFF. In DNA, the CDR3 is TGCGGTGCTAGCAGGGAAAAACTGTTTTTT.